The clone carrying this T cell receptor (beta chain) was recorded many times. This entry belongs to a study of T cell repertoires in cytomegalovirus infection. Study in general: An indication of both CMV infection and matching HLA type came from public TCR beta signatures.

TCRdb reprocessed the reads with MiXCR, giving one entry per CDR3 protein. The table has about 460,000 distinct CDR3 sequences, about 11% seen once; the top ten hold 10%. Germline V gives CDR1 SGHTA, CDR2 FQGNSA. CDR3 length: 16 residues. V dropped 6 bases and J dropped 0 bases, with 18 bases sitting between them. Material for sequencing was PBMCs. The V and J genes are TRBV7-2 and TRBJ2-7; D is ambiguous. The TCR sequence derives from a human donor in good health (CMV status not recorded). Some clones in this sample may be carry-over from other donors' samples. The CDR3 sequence is CASSLPDRRPSYEQYF. The CDR3 DNA reads as TGTGCCAGCAGTCTTCCCGACCGACGGCCCTCCTACGAGCAGTACTTC.